This TCR beta chain was sequenced for a study of T-cell reconstitution after alpha-beta-depleted transplantation in children. The CDR3 consists of 17 residues. V lost 5 bases, J lost 2 bases, and 13 bases stayed unmatched. Germline CDR1 and CDR2: MGHRA and YSYEKL. This clonotype has only a few counts. What it recognizes is unknown. Using unique molecular identifiers, the investigators prepared the TCRbeta library. Each CDR3 protein is one row after TCRdb ran MiXCR on the PCR reads. This sample has fewer than 700,000 distinct CDR3 sequences; 10% to 15% occur once, and the top ten carry 2% to 2.5%. Study-wide findings and caveats: A year post-transplant, T-cell counts and diversity derived mostly from newly produced T cells.

The rearrangement links TRBV4-1 to TRBJ2-7; 9 nucleotides line up with TRBD2. The clonotype comes from a male patient younger than 18 who had a stem cell transplant for acute myeloid leukemia, so the T cells may come from the graft donor. The input for sequencing was PBMCs, mostly from graft donor cells, taken 360 days after TCRalphabeta/CD19-depleted stem cell transplant. The CDR3 nucleotides are TGCGCCAGCAGCTATCGGACCCCGACTAGCGGAACCTACGAGCAGTACTTC. Amino acid sequence: CASSYRTPTSGTYEQYF.